A single sample gave rise to the 9 T cell receptor beta chains below, sequenced in a study of blood T cell repertoires in COVID-19. Data came from immunoSEQ multiplex PCR; TCRdb stores just in-frame clones and leaves some out. The sample has 65,000 to 75,000 clones, 78% seen once; the top ten hold 15% to 17%. Material for sequencing was peripheral blood. The receptor source for this set is a human donor in a cohort sampled during active COVID-19.

This clone was observed a few times. This chain connects TRBV7-9 to TRBJ2-3; 12 positions match TRBD2. Per germline, CDR1 SEHNR and CDR2 FQNEAQ (reference sequence). CDR3 size: 18 residues. Trimming removed 5 bases from V and 2 bases from J; junction bases left unmatched: 11. In DNA form, the CDR3 reads TGTGCCAGCAGCGAACTAGCGGGAGGACCATTTTCCACAGATACGCAGTATTTT. This codes for CASSELAGGPFSTDTQYF. Supplemented by reference TRBV7-9 and TRBJ2-3, the full variable domain reads DTGVSQNPRHKITKRGQNVTFRCDPISEHNRLYWYRQTLGQGPEFLTYFQNEAQLEKSRLLSDRFSAERPKGSFSTLEIQRTEQGDSAMYLCASSELAGGPFSTDTQYFGPGTRLTVL.

The chain combines TRBV3-1 (or the pseudogene TRBV3-2) with TRBJ1-2; 9 bases agree with TRBD1. Per germline, CDR1 LGHDT and CDR2 YNNKEL (reference sequence). The V gene end was trimmed by 0 bases and the J gene end by 8 bases; junction bases not matched to a gene: 10. The CDR3 spans 16 residues. This chain's CDR3 is CASSQEGITGGYGYTF. CDR3 bases: TGTGCCAGCAGCCAAGAAGGGATTACAGGGGGCTACGGCTACACCTTC.

There are a few counts of this clone. The chain joins TRBV19 to TRBJ2-7; the D gene is possibly TRBD2 (6 bases). The CDR3 has 14 amino acids. Trimming cost V 9 bases and J 4 bases, with 19 bases left between them. The germline gives CDR1 LNHDA, CDR2 SQIVND (reference sequence). The CDR3 DNA reads TGTGCCAGCGCCGCCCCGGGAGTGGGGTACGAGCAGTACTTC. Encoded protein: CASAAPGVGYEQYF. The entire variable domain, with the rest obtained from reference TRBV19 and TRBJ2-7, is as follows: DGGITQSPKYLFRKEGQNVTLSCEQNLNHDAMYWYRQDPGQGLRLIYYSQIVNDFQKGDIAEGYSVSREKKESFPLTVTSAQKNPTAFYLCASAAPGVGYEQYFGPGTRLTVT.

The genes are TRBV7-8 and TRBJ2-1, with TRBD2 matching 7 bases. This CDR3 has 18 amino acids. CDR1 and CDR2 (germline): SGHVS, FQNEAQ. V shed 5 bases, J shed 0 bases, and the junction held 13 bases outside the gene matches. The CDR3 sequence: CASSRDYRGFSSYNEQFF. Here the CDR3 DNA reads TGTGCCAGCAGCCGGGACTACCGTGGATTCTCCTCCTACAATGAGCAGTTCTTC.

This clone was counted a few times. The V call is TRBV6-5, the J call TRBJ2-7, with a tentative D call TRBD2 (6 bases). Trimming pared 6 bases from V and 5 bases from J, leaving 17 bases between. The CDR3 is 14 amino acids. Germline V CDR1 and CDR2: MNHEY, SVGAGI. CDR3 protein: CASSPGWGGDEQYF. The CDR3 DNA reads as TGTGCCAGCAGCCCGGGTTGGGGCGGGGACGAGCAGTACTTC.

The V call is TRBV3-1 (or the pseudogene TRBV3-2), the J call TRBJ2-7; D call uncertain. CDR3 length: 11 amino acids. The V end lost 4 bases, the J end lost 6 bases, and 7 bases lay between the germline ends. Germline V CDR1 and CDR2: LGHDT, YNNKEL (reference sequence). The CDR3 nucleotides are TGTGCCAGCAGCCGCCTGGCCGAGCAGTACTTC. The encoded protein is CASSRLAEQYF.

This chain joins TRBV10-3 and TRBJ1-5; TRBD1 agrees at 7 bases. CDR1 ENHRY and CDR2 SYGVKD come from the germline V gene. CDR3 size: 18 residues. After removal of 5 bases from V and 0 bases from J, the junction contained 13 bases not matched to a gene. CDR3: CAISPGQLVRGSNQPQHF. The CDR3 DNA reads TGTGCCATCAGTCCGGGACAGCTAGTAAGAGGTAGCAATCAGCCCCAGCATTTT.

This rearrangement joins TRBV5-5 to TRBJ2-1; 8 bases map to TRBD2. V trimming: 1 base; J trimming: 2 bases; junction bases outside the gene matches: 5. The CDR3 length is 16 residues. Germline V CDR1 and CDR2: SGHKS, YYEKEE (reference sequence). The DNA for the CDR3 is TGTGCCAGCAGCTTGTACTCGGGAGGGCCCTACAATGAGCAGTTCTTC. Translating it yields CASSLYSGGPYNEQFF.

The chain is built from TRBV21-1 and TRBJ2-1; TRBD2, the D gene given by the table, was not confirmed from the DNA. TRBV21-1 is marked as a pseudogene. The CDR3 covers 19 residues. In DNA, the CDR3 is TGTGCCAGCAGCAAAGGACTAGCGGGAGGTCTTAGCTCCTACAATGAGCAGTTCTTC. This gives the protein CASSKGLAGGLSSYNEQFF.